A selection of T cell receptor beta chains follows, all from one sample in a study of T cell responses to AZD1222 COVID-19 vaccine. Profiling relied on immunoSEQ multiplex PCR, and the TCRdb table lists in-frame clones only, not all of them. The data hold 200,000 or so clones, with roughly 91% observed a single time. The specimen comprised peripheral blood, sampled on day 0 of MenACWY control vaccination. The receptor source for this set is an adult in good health. Both conserved end residues are part of each CDR3. Fields, in order: J gene, D gene, clone size, V gene, CDR3 protein, CDR3 DNA. D genes are given only for firm matches. Clone size appears in some rows only: once, few, many, or a class for an expanded clone.

j_call: TRBJ2-5; d_call: TRBD2; clone_size: .; v_call: TRBV4-1; cdr3_aa: CASSQVASGGWETQYF; cdr3_nt: TGCGCCAGCAGCCAAGTTGCTAGCGGGGGGTGGGAGACCCAGTACTTC
j_call: TRBJ1-2; d_call: .; clone_size: .; v_call: TRBV4-1; cdr3_aa: CASSGYLGENYGYTF; cdr3_nt: TGCGCCAGCAGCGGATATTTGGGGGAAAACTATGGCTACACCTTC
j_call: TRBJ2-1; d_call: .; clone_size: .; v_call: TRBV25-1; cdr3_aa: CASSPFHEQFF; cdr3_nt: TGTGCCAGCAGTCCCTTCCATGAGCAGTTCTTC
j_call: TRBJ1-2; d_call: .; clone_size: .; v_call: TRBV19; cdr3_aa: CATRGNDYGYTF; cdr3_nt: TGTGCCACACGGGGGAACGACTATGGCTACACCTTC
j_call: TRBJ1-2; d_call: .; clone_size: .; v_call: TRBV30; cdr3_aa: CAWRTAGSFFYGYTF; cdr3_nt: TGTGCCTGGAGAACGGCAGGTTCTTTTTTCTATGGCTACACCTTC
j_call: TRBJ2-7; d_call: .; clone_size: once; v_call: TRBV28; cdr3_aa: CASSSTGVDEQYF; cdr3_nt: TGTGCCAGCAGTTCTACGGGCGTCGACGAGCAGTACTTC
j_call: TRBJ2-3; d_call: .; clone_size: .; v_call: TRBV30; cdr3_aa: CAWSKAMDTDTQYF; cdr3_nt: TGTGCCTGGAGTAAGGCGATGGATACAGATACGCAGTATTTT
j_call: TRBJ1-1; d_call: TRBD1; clone_size: once; v_call: TRBV6-5; cdr3_aa: CASRKDRGTEAFF; cdr3_nt: TGTGCCAGCAGGAAAGACAGGGGCACTGAAGCTTTCTTT
j_call: TRBJ2-3; d_call: .; clone_size: .; v_call: TRBV27; cdr3_aa: CASSFSGTDTQYF; cdr3_nt: TGTGCCAGCAGTTTCTCCGGCACAGATACGCAGTATTTT
j_call: TRBJ2-7; d_call: .; clone_size: .; v_call: TRBV7-9; cdr3_aa: CASSGLYNSVGEQYF; cdr3_nt: TGTGCCAGCAGCGGACTGTATAATTCAGTGGGCGAGCAGTACTTC
j_call: TRBJ1-1; d_call: TRBD1; clone_size: .; v_call: TRBV3-1/TRBV3-2; cdr3_aa: CASSQVGGQGAFF; cdr3_nt: TGTGCCAGCAGCCAAGTCGGAGGACAGGGGGCTTTCTTT
j_call: TRBJ2-3; d_call: .; clone_size: .; v_call: TRBV12-5; cdr3_aa: CASGRTASGTDTQYF; cdr3_nt: TGTGCTAGTGGTAGAACAGCTTCGGGCACAGATACGCAGTATTTT
j_call: TRBJ2-2; d_call: .; clone_size: few; v_call: TRBV7-2; cdr3_aa: CASSSGAPNTGELFF; cdr3_nt: TGTGCCAGCAGTTCAGGGGCCCCGAACACCGGGGAGCTGTTTTTT
j_call: TRBJ1-1; d_call: TRBD1; clone_size: once; v_call: TRBV7-2; cdr3_aa: CASSFGTGLTEAFF; cdr3_nt: TGTGCCAGCAGCTTCGGGACAGGGCTTACTGAAGCTTTCTTT
j_call: TRBJ2-7; d_call: TRBD1; clone_size: .; v_call: TRBV10-3; cdr3_aa: CAISEQTGVRPYEQYF; cdr3_nt: TGTGCCATCAGTGAACAAACAGGGGTTAGGCCCTACGAGCAGTACTTC
j_call: TRBJ2-3; d_call: TRBD2; clone_size: .; v_call: TRBV4-2; cdr3_aa: CASSPTSGGLSTDTQYF; cdr3_nt: TGTGCCAGCAGTCCGACTAGCGGGGGGCTCAGCACAGATACGCAGTATTTT
j_call: TRBJ1-3; d_call: .; clone_size: .; v_call: TRBV7-8; cdr3_aa: CASSLAPSRDSGNTIYF; cdr3_nt: TGTGCCAGCAGCTTAGCCCCTTCCAGGGACTCTGGAAACACCATATATTTT
j_call: TRBJ1-1; d_call: .; clone_size: .; v_call: TRBV18; cdr3_aa: CASSPPYGSNTEAFF; cdr3_nt: TGTGCCAGCTCACCACCGTACGGGTCCAACACTGAAGCTTTCTTT
j_call: TRBJ1-5; d_call: .; clone_size: once; v_call: TRBV6-2/TRBV6-3; cdr3_aa: CASSRGGTGNQPQHF; cdr3_nt: TGTGCCAGCAGTCGGGGCGGCACAGGCAATCAGCCCCAGCATTTT
j_call: TRBJ2-2; d_call: .; clone_size: .; v_call: TRBV7-2; cdr3_aa: CASSPSPGLNTGELFF; cdr3_nt: TGTGCCAGCAGCCCCTCACCGGGACTTAACACCGGGGAGCTGTTTTTT
j_call: TRBJ1-6; d_call: .; clone_size: .; v_call: TRBV12-3/TRBV12-4; cdr3_aa: CASSFFMDSPLHF; cdr3_nt: TGTGCCAGCAGTTTTTTCATGGATTCACCCCTCCACTTT
j_call: TRBJ1-6; d_call: TRBD1; clone_size: .; v_call: TRBV5-1; cdr3_aa: CASSPGQFNSPLHF; cdr3_nt: TGCGCCAGCAGCCCGGGACAGTTTAATTCACCCCTCCACTTT
j_call: TRBJ1-4; d_call: TRBD1; clone_size: .; v_call: TRBV7-9; cdr3_aa: CASSLGQGMKKLFF; cdr3_nt: TGTGCCAGCAGCTTAGGACAGGGGATGAAAAAACTGTTTTTT
j_call: TRBJ1-3; d_call: .; clone_size: .; v_call: TRBV18; cdr3_aa: CASSPPWDSGNTIYF; cdr3_nt: TGTGCCAGCTCACCGCCCTGGGACTCTGGAAACACCATATATTTT
j_call: TRBJ2-2; d_call: TRBD2; clone_size: .; v_call: TRBV7-2; cdr3_aa: CASSLAGLAGGRTGELFF; cdr3_nt: TGTGCCAGCAGCTTAGCGGGTCTAGCGGGGGGGCGAACCGGGGAGCTGTTTTTT